These T cell receptor beta chains were read from a single sample in a study of cytotoxic CD8 clonotypes in ibrutinib-treated CLL. Repertoires were generated with immunoSEQ multiplex PCR, while TCRdb's copy carries only in-frame clones and drops some. Altogether around 150,000 clones are present, about four fifths being singletons, with the ten largest covering approximately 2%. The source material was PBMCs, sampled after 12 months of ibrutinib treatment. These receptors were collected from a human donor with chronic lymphocytic leukemia. CDR3s include the opening cysteine and the closing phenylalanine or tryptophan. A D gene is named only where the DNA matches it firmly. The size entry is marked missing in some rows and otherwise reads once, few, many or a size class.

few	14	TRBD1	TRBV6-1	TRBJ1-2	TGTGCCAGCACTCTCGGGACAGAAAGCGATGGCTACACCTTC	CASTLGTESDGYTF
.	12	TRBD2	TRBV29-1	TRBJ2-7	TGCAGTGGGACTAGCGGGACCCACGAGCAGTACTTC	CSGTSGTHEQYF
.	15	TRBD1	TRBV28	TRBJ1-6	TGTGCCACCACCCAGGGACAGAATTATAATTCACCCCTCCACTTT	CATTQGQNYNSPLHF
few	14	.	TRBV2	TRBJ1-1	TGTGCCAGCAGTGGACAATTAATGAACACTGAAGCTTTCTTT	CASSGQLMNTEAFF
.	17	.	TRBV21-1	TRBJ2-1	TGTGCCAGCAGCAAGGTTAGGCAGGGAATCTTCGGGTCTGAGCAGTTCTTC	CASSKVRQGIFGSEQFF
.	16	.	TRBV6-6	TRBJ2-1	TGTGCCAGCAGTTACCCCGGGGGGCCCATATACAATGAGCAGTTCTTC	CASSYPGGPIYNEQFF
.	18	TRBD2	TRBV11-2	TRBJ2-1	TGTGCCAGCAGCTCCGCCCCCTATAGCGGGATCTCCTACAATGAGCAGTTCTTC	CASSSAPYSGISYNEQFF
once	13	.	TRBV5-1	TRBJ1-1	TGCGCCAGCAGCCCCCTTGCCAACACTGAAGCTTTCTTT	CASSPLANTEAFF
.	12	.	TRBV19	TRBJ2-3	TGTGCCAGTAGTGGGACCGCAGATACGCAGTATTTT	CASSGTADTQYF
.	14	TRBD1	TRBV7-9	TRBJ1-6	TGTGCCAGCAGCTTGACAGGGGGCGGTTCACCCCTCCACTTT	CASSLTGGGSPLHF
.	15	TRBD2	TRBV4-3	TRBJ2-3	TGCGCCAGCAGCCCAGCGGGGATGAGCACAGATACGCAGTATTTT	CASSPAGMSTDTQYF
.	13	.	TRBV6-5	TRBJ1-1	TGTGCCAGCAGTTATGATGGCAGGGTCCCAGCTTTCTTT	CASSYDGRVPAFF
few	16	.	TRBV5-1	TRBJ2-5	TGCGCCAGCAGCTTGGGGGCCCAAAGGCCCGAAGAGACCCAGTACTTC	CASSLGAQRPEETQYF
.	14	.	TRBV10-3	TRBJ1-6	TGTGCCATCAGTGAGGGACAGTATAATTCACCCCTCCACTTT	CAISEGQYNSPLHF
once	12	.	TRBV29-1	TRBJ2-2	TGCAGCGCCCAGCTAAACACCGGGGAGCTGTTTTTT	CSAQLNTGELFF
.	12	TRBD1	TRBV5-4	TRBJ1-1	TGTGCCAGCAGGGGACAAACAGGGGCCGCTTTCTTT	CASRGQTGAAFF
once	18	TRBD2	TRBV10-3	TRBJ2-1	TGTGCCATCAGTGAGTCAGGGGGACTAGCGGGAGCTCTCAATGAGCAGTTCTTC	CAISESGGLAGALNEQFF
.	12	.	TRBV29-1	TRBJ1-1	TGCAGCGTTGGGCAAATGAACACTGAAGCTTTCTTT	CSVGQMNTEAFF
.	17	.	TRBV19	TRBJ1-5	TGTGCCAGTAGATCCCCCGGGAGGGCCAGGTATCGTCAGCCCCAGCATTTT	CASRSPGRARYRQPQHF
.	13	TRBD1	TRBV6-1	TRBJ1-2	TGTGCCAGCAGTCCCGGGACAGTTTATGGCTACACCTTC	CASSPGTVYGYTF
few	14	.	TRBV7-8	TRBJ2-7	TGTGCCAGCAGCATGCAGGGGTTCTCCTACGAGCAGTACTTC	CASSMQGFSYEQYF
.	13	.	TRBV7-9	TRBJ2-7	TGTGCCAGCAGCTCCACTATAGGTTACGAGCAGTACTTC	CASSSTIGYEQYF
.	13	.	TRBV18	TRBJ1-1	TGTGCCAGCTCACCAATGATGGACACTGAAGCTTTCTTT	CASSPMMDTEAFF
.	13	.	TRBV6-5	TRBJ2-7	TGTGCCAGCAGTTACTCGACCGGTTACGAGCAGTACTTC	CASSYSTGYEQYF
.	13	.	TRBV18	TRBJ1-5	TGTGCCAGCTCACCGGATCGGGATCAGCCCCAGCATTTT	CASSPDRDQPQHF
.	14	TRBD1	TRBV11-2	TRBJ1-6	TGTGCCAGCAGTGGACAGGGTTTTAATTCACCCCTCCACTTT	CASSGQGFNSPLHF
.	17	.	TRBV5-1	TRBJ2-2	TGCGCCAGCAGCTTGGTGACAGGCCCCGCGAACACCGGGGAGCTGTTTTTT	CASSLVTGPANTGELFF
.	13	.	TRBV27	TRBJ2-4	TGTGCCAGCAGTTCCCACAGGGAGGGGATTCGGTACTTC	CASSSHREGIRYF
.	14	.	TRBV7-8	TRBJ2-7	TGTGCCAGCAGCCCGCCCAGGGATGCCTACGAGCAGTACTTC	CASSPPRDAYEQYF
.	14	.	TRBV29-1	TRBJ2-7	TGCAGCGTTTCTTCTAGCAGGAGCTCCTACGAGCAGTACTTC	CSVSSSRSSYEQYF
few	15	.	TRBV5-1	TRBJ1-5	TGCGCCAGCAGCTTGGATGGGGCGAGGAGTCAGCCCCAGCATTTT	CASSLDGARSQPQHF
.	14	.	TRBV7-9	TRBJ2-7	TGTGCCAGCAGCTCCCCCTCCCGTCCCTACGAGCAGTACTTC	CASSSPSRPYEQYF
.	14	.	TRBV5-1	TRBJ2-1	TGCGCCAGCAGCCCTGGAGTTGCGGGGCAGGGGCAGTTCTTC	CASSPGVAGQGQFF
.	15	TRBD1	TRBV6-6	TRBJ1-1	TGTGCCAGCAGTTTGACAGGGGTGGGAAGCACTGAAGCTTTCTTT	CASSLTGVGSTEAFF
few	16	.	TRBV6-6	TRBJ2-3	TGTGCCAGCAGTTTCCATGGGGGGGCCCGCACAGATACGCAGTATTTT	CASSFHGGARTDTQYF
.	13	.	TRBV10-3	TRBJ2-3	TGTGCCATCAGTGAGTCGGGAAGGGATACGCAGTATTTT	CAISESGRDTQYF
once	14	.	TRBV30	TRBJ2-2	TGTGCCTGGAGAACTAGGAAGGACACCGGGGAGCTGTTTTTT	CAWRTRKDTGELFF
.	18	.	TRBV7-9	TRBJ2-7	TGTGCCAGCAGCCGCTCCGCGGGGGCGGGAGACAACCTTCGCGAGCAGTACTTC	CASSRSAGAGDNLREQYF
.	17	.	TRBV28	TRBJ2-1	TGTGCCAGCAGTTTTTCTGCGACCTACAGCTCCTACAATGAGCAGTTCTTC	CASSFSATYSSYNEQFF
.	12	.	TRBV2	TRBJ1-4	TGTGCCAGCGATTTGCGGAATGAAAAACTGTTTTTT	CASDLRNEKLFF
.	10	.	TRBV2	TRBJ1-1	TGTGCCAGCACCGGCACTGAAGCTTTCTTT	CASTGTEAFF
few	14	.	TRBV7-3	TRBJ1-6	TGTGCCAGCAGCCTGCAGGGAGCTGATTCACCCCTCCACTTT	CASSLQGADSPLHF
few	15	TRBD1	TRBV7-2	TRBJ2-3	TGTGCCAGCAGCTTAATACAGGGGAGCGCAGATACGCAGTATTTT	CASSLIQGSADTQYF
once	15	.	TRBV6-6	TRBJ2-7	TGTGCCAGCAGTTACCGGTCGGACAGCTCCTACGAGCAGTACTTC	CASSYRSDSSYEQYF
.	15	TRBD1	TRBV4-1	TRBJ1-2	TGCGCCAGCAGCAGCGGACAGGGCGTAGACTATGGCTACACCTTC	CASSSGQGVDYGYTF
.	17	.	TRBV19	TRBJ2-7	TGTGCCAGTAGTATAGCGTATCTCGGGGGAGGCCCCTACGAGCAGTACTTC	CASSIAYLGGGPYEQYF
.	15	.	TRBV27	TRBJ1-2	TGTGCCAGCAGTTTCAGGGGCTCCCTCTACTATGGCTACACCTTC	CASSFRGSLYYGYTF
once	14	TRBD1	TRBV10-1	TRBJ2-7	TGCGCCAGCAACCTGACAGGGGAGAATTCCGAGCAGTACTTC	CASNLTGENSEQYF
.	16	TRBD2	TRBV19	TRBJ2-1	TGTGCCAGTAGTATGACAGGACTAGCGGGAGAAAATGAGCAGTTCTTC	CASSMTGLAGENEQFF